These 11 T cell receptor beta chains were all obtained from the same sample, sequenced in a study of PD-L1 blockade in urothelial cancer. Described time point: pretreatment peripheral blood. Assay used: immunoSEQ multiplex PCR; TCRdb lists only in-frame clones, some missing. The profile shows 70,000 to 95,000 clones, about 90% of them singletons. Source: PBMCs, taken around atezolizumab (anti-PD-L1) treatment. The receptors were gathered from a woman of 80 years or more with urothelial cancer.

The chain carries TRBV2 and TRBJ2-2; weak D call: TRBD2 (6 bases). V was trimmed by 3 bases and J by 5 bases, leaving 7 bases between them. Germline V CDR1 and CDR2: SNHLY, FYNNEI. This CDR3 spans 13 amino acids. This CDR3 reads CASSEGGTGELFF. The CDR3 nucleotides are TGTGCCAGCAGTGAGGGGGGAACCGGGGAGCTGTTTTTT.

The V call is TRBV10-3, the J call TRBJ1-1, with a possible D match to TRBD1 (5 bases). CDR1 and CDR2 (germline): ENHRY, SYGVKD. This CDR3 contains 17 residues. V lost 6 bases to trimming and J lost 3 bases, with 23 bases between them. CDR3 residues: CAIRERGGRSGDTEAFF. CDR3 DNA: TGTGCCATCAGAGAAAGGGGCGGCCGGTCGGGTGACACTGAAGCTTTCTTT.

The V call is TRBV7-3, the J call TRBJ2-7, with 9 bases lining up with TRBD2. Per the germline V gene, CDR1 is SGHTA and CDR2 is FQGTGA. With 5 bases clipped from V and 5 bases from J, the junction kept 4 bases outside the gene matches. The CDR3 consists of 13 residues. This CDR3 is CASSPSGTDEQYF. As DNA, the CDR3 is TGTGCCAGCAGCCCTAGCGGGACGGACGAGCAGTACTTC.

The chain has TRBV27 and TRBJ2-7, with 7 positions matching TRBD2. J lost 5 bases, V lost 1 base, and 8 bases had no gene match. This CDR3 has 15 amino acids. The V gene's germline CDR1 is MNHEY and CDR2 SMNVEV (reference sequence). The CDR3, as DNA: TGTGCCAGCAGTTTATTTTTGGGAGGGGTCCACGAGCAGTACTTC. Its protein is CASSLFLGGVHEQYF.

Here the CDR3 reads CASSELGQGNQPQHF. In nucleotides, the CDR3 is TGTGCCAGCAGTGAACTGGGACAGGGGAATCAGCCCCAGCATTTT. The V gene is TRBV2, the J gene TRBJ1-5, with TRBD1 matching over 10 bases. The CDR3 covers 15 residues. Germline CDR1 reads SNHLY; CDR2 reads FYNNEI. Trimming took 2 bases from V and 4 from J; bases not matched to a gene: 2.

The genes are TRBV12-5 and TRBJ1-2; 7 bases align to TRBD1. The CDR3 length is 16 residues. CDR1 and CDR2 (germline): LGHNT, FRNRAP. V lost 0 bases to trimming and J lost 4 bases; unmatched junction nucleotides: 8. CDR3 residues: CASGLVTGTAFYGYTF. In DNA, the CDR3 is TGTGCTAGTGGTTTGGTAACCGGGACAGCCTTCTATGGCTACACCTTC.

The chain combines TRBV7-6 with TRBJ2-3, with TRBD2 matching 7 bases. The CDR3 runs 16 residues. V shed 2 bases, J shed 2 bases, and the junction held 7 bases outside the gene matches. Germline V gene sequence: CDR1 SGHVS, CDR2 FNYEAQ. The CDR3 DNA reads TGTGCCAGCAGCTTAAGCGGGACTATGCACACAGATACGCAGTATTTT. Amino acids: CASSLSGTMHTDTQYF.

The chain recombines TRBV29-1 with TRBJ2-7; possibly TRBD2 for D (6 bases). This CDR3 is 11 amino acids long. CDR1 and CDR2 from the germline V gene are SQVTM and ANQGSEA. V lost 1 base, J lost 7 bases, and 8 bases lay in between. CDR3 bases: TGCAGCGTTGAAGGGGCGGGGGAGCAGTACTTC. It yields the protein CSVEGAGEQYF.

This clone was seen a single time. The CDR3 bases are TGTGCCAGCAGTGAAGCGCTTGCACTGGCCTACGAGCAGTACTTC. This encodes CASSEALALAYEQYF. This chain connects TRBV2 to TRBJ2-7; D ambiguous. This CDR3 is built from 15 residues. The V end lost 0 bases, the J end lost 2 bases, and 11 bases lay between the germline ends. Germline assignment: CDR1 SNHLY and CDR2 FYNNEI.

The table lists this clone with a count of one. The chain uses TRBV7-9 and TRBJ2-7; possibly TRBD2 for D (6 bases). CDR1 is SEHNR and CDR2 is FQNEAQ in the germline V gene (reference sequence). Trimming left V 3 bases short and J 0 bases short, with 12 bases between. This CDR3 spans 15 amino acids. The CDR3 reads CASSFRGSLSYEQYF. For the CDR3, the DNA is TGTGCCAGCAGCTTCCGGGGGTCCCTCTCCTACGAGCAGTACTTC.

The chain links TRBV7-6 to TRBJ1-1; maybe TRBD1 (5 bases). Germline V CDR1 and CDR2: SGHVS, FNYEAQ. Trimming took off 1 base at V and 1 base at J, with 7 bases between the two ends. The CDR3 is 14 residues long. The CDR3 here is CASSLGQTNTEAFF. CDR3 DNA: TGTGCCAGCAGCTTAGGACAGACGAACACTGAAGCTTTCTTT.